This T cell receptor (beta chain) was retrieved from a study of Tregs in tolerant kidney transplant recipients (dated by TCRdb to about 2019). About the investigation overall: TCRbeta sequencing was used in the study to identify donor-specific regulatory T cells before combined kidney and bone marrow transplantation, and the identified cells were then tracked after transplant. In a few healthy controls, several methods of expanding Tregs specific for an allogeneic donor were compared by TCRbeta repertoire sequencing. Beyond this particular receptor, the publication reports: Biological reproducibility was not examined directly, but technical replication error appeared to be minimal. Because only a small number of patients were included, the study had limitations, and the results will need to be validated in larger populations as well as under other immunosuppression protocols. The most biologically relevant and donor-specific TCRbeta repertoire appeared to be identified by expanding Tregs with activated donor B cells.

The germline V gene (reference sequence) gives CDR1 as SGHNT and CDR2 as YYREEE. Trimming takes 7 bases from V and 4 bases from J, and the germline ends sit 20 bases apart. The CDR3 has 15 amino acids, counting the end cysteine and phenylalanine. CDR3 DNA is the only sequence kept; it has 45 bases, read in frame from the first base. A note on this clone: The antigen it recognizes is unknown. One base away there is no much larger clone; base qualities are not given.

Thawed PBMCs were FACS-sorted into unstimulated Tregs (CD4+CD25+CD127-), CD4+ non-Tregs (CD4+CD25-), CD4 cells and CD8 cells. Blood from healthy controls was obtained either as purchased buffy coats or from healthy volunteers. Healthy control blood was processed by Ficoll density gradient to PBMCs and cryopreserved; patient PBMCs were collected before and after transplant. Genomic DNA was extracted from sorted cells with the QIAGEN DNeasy Blood and Tissue Kit for TCRbeta CDR3 sequencing. High-throughput TCRbeta CDR3 sequencing, which included PCR amplification with bias correction and internal controls, was done commercially through immunoSEQ. The authors' analysis ran thus. Unique productive TCRbeta sequences were defined by CDR3 nucleotide sequence where primers matched, otherwise by CDR3 amino acid sequence with Vbeta and Jbeta genes. Sorting error was corrected by removing sequences shared between sorted populations at a frequency ratio of 2:1 or less, and the remaining shared sequences were assigned to the higher population. A sequence counted as donor-reactive if, in CFSE-low cells, the sequence had a frequency of at least 0.01% and was expanded at least 5-fold compared with unstimulated cells. Repertoire divergence was quantified by Jensen-Shannon divergence using the top 100 TCRbeta sequences ranked by frequency. For samples with multiple sequencing runs, sorting error was corrected separately for each run before the runs were pooled. The clones in this table, taken by TCRdb from immuneACCESS, are in-frame only. Not every clone is retained; where verified, under half of the shortfall comes from an unresolved V gene, and the cause of the rest is unknown. That table furnishes V, J and clone size, whereas the DNA furnished D and trimming. Within this sample are some 90,000 clones, with around nine tenths of them counted one time only. 4.7% of the sample goes to the ten largest clones.

The receptor was isolated from a human donor in good health. The V and J genes are TRBV5-4 and TRBJ2-5; the D region is possibly TRBD1 or TRBD2, each matching across 5 bases. The sample was CD8+ T cells from blood. For the CDR3, the sequence is CASSQGETVRETQYF. The sequenced DNA: TGTGCCAGCTCTCAAGGGGAGACCGTCCGAGAGACCCAGTACTTC. Full variable domain (CDR3 extended with the reference TRBV5-4 and TRBJ2-5 proteins): ETGVTQSPTHLIKTRGQQVTLRCSSQSGHNTVSWYQQALGQGPQFIFQYYREEENGRGNFPPRFSGLQFPNYSSELNVNALELDDSALYLCASSQGETVRETQYFGPGTRLLVL.